This T cell receptor beta chain was identified during a study of blood T cell repertoires in COVID-19. Across the whole study: Whether acute or convalescent, the COVID-19 samples came from the United States, Italy and Spain. From T cells, B-cell-depleted T cells, or PBMCs came the material, which was cDNA or gDNA.

In the authors' workflow: From reference gene primer amplification, estimates of nucleated cell counts were derived. TCRdb's table, derived via immunoSEQ multiplex PCR, lists solely in-frame clones and lacks some. That table supplies the V and J calls and clone size; D and trimming were determined from the DNA. The sample yields roughly 100,000 clones, roughly 76% seen once. The CDR3 covers 13 residues. Per the germline V gene, CDR1 is SEHNR and CDR2 is FQNEAQ (reference sequence). V gave up 4 bases and J gave up 1 base, with 7 bases separating them. The rearrangement joins TRBV7-9 to TRBJ1-1; D uncertain. Sequenced input: peripheral blood. The sequence was collected from a woman in her sixties or seventies with acute or convalescent COVID-19. The CDR3 DNA reads as TGTGCCAGCAGCTCACCCGGGAACACTGAAGCTTTCTTT. Translated: CASSSPGNTEAFF.